Reported below is one T cell receptor beta chain. The source of the sample is a study of blood T cells in healthy people across ages. Each donor had around 9.2 milliliters of peripheral blood drawn. The use of a sample-barcoded 5' primer and a J-beta primer mix characterized a second PCR of 7 to 11 cycles. MiXCR, applied by TCRdb to the 5' RACE reads, yields one record per CDR3 protein. The sample has roughly 680,000 distinct CDR3 sequences, roughly 49% seen once. The sample comprised blood. The receptor comes from a woman aged 55-69 years in good health.

The CDR3 bases are TGTGCCAGCTCCCTCCCTTCCGGGTCGGAGACCCAGTACTTC. This sequence encodes CASSLPSGSETQYF. The chain carries TRBV18 and TRBJ2-5, with D unresolved. The CDR3 is 14 residues long. Between the trimmed V and J ends, which lost 6 bases and 5 bases, there was a span of 16 bases. Germline CDR1 and CDR2: KGHSH and LQKENI.